Listed here are 7 T cell receptor beta chains from one sample, sequenced in a study of cytomegalovirus exposure and HLA in healthy donors. The PCR used 60 Vbeta and 13 Jbeta primers. Assay used: immunoSEQ multiplex PCR; TCRdb lists only in-frame clones, some missing. The sample lists tens of thousands of clones, roughly four fifths occurring once. The sequencing sample was made of PBMCs. The receptors were gathered from a man aged 40-49 years in good health and CMV-seronegative.

The rearrangement links TRBV18 to TRBJ2-6, with 7 bases that match TRBD1. This CDR3 spans 17 amino acids. The V and J ends lost 1 base and 0 bases, in that order; junction bases with no gene match: 3. CDR1 is KGHSH, CDR2 LQKENI, per germline. The CDR3 loop reads CASSPLGQTSGANVLTF. CDR3 coding DNA: TGTGCCAGCTCACCACTGGGACAGACCTCTGGGGCCAACGTCCTGACTTTC. Supplemented by reference TRBV18 and TRBJ2-6, the full variable domain reads NAGVMQNPRHLVRRRGQEARLRCSPMKGHSHVYWYRQLPEEGLKFMVYLQKENIIDESGMPKERFSAEFPKEGPSILRIQQVVRGDSAAYFCASSPLGQTSGANVLTFGAGSRLTVL.

In regard to this clone: The junction does not match germline at one end; this may be a read error. V usage is TRBV4-1 and J usage is TRBJ2-1, with no clear D. The CDR3 spans 16 residues. Looked up from germline, CDR1 is MGHRA and CDR2 is YSYEKL. In DNA form, the CDR3 reads TGCGTCAGCAGCCAAGAAAGCACAGACACCTACAATGAGCAGTTCTTC. Its translation is CVSSQESTDTYNEQFF.

This clone was seen a few times. Written as DNA, the CDR3 is TGTGCCAGCAGCCCACTAGCGGAGGGCTACAATGAGCAGTTCTTC. Translating gives CASSPLAEGYNEQFF. This chain joins TRBV6-5 and TRBJ2-1; 8 positions agree with TRBD2. The CDR3 loop spans 15 amino acids. The V gene's germline CDR1 is MNHEY and CDR2 SVGAGI. The trim removed 6 bases at V and 3 bases at J, leaving 7 bases unmatched.

This chain joins TRBV7-3 and TRBJ2-7; possible D gene TRBD2, 6 bases. The CDR3 consists of 15 residues. Germline-derived CDR1 and CDR2 are SGHTA and FQGTGA. Trimming left V 1 base short and J 9 bases short, with 19 bases between. This CDR3 reads CASSLIAGPPRGQYF. The CDR3 DNA sequence: TGTGCCAGCAGCTTAATCGCGGGACCGCCACGGGGGCAGTACTTC.

The chain has TRBV4-3 and TRBJ1-2; TRBD1 might be the D (5 bases). The CDR3 runs 17 residues. Between the trimmed V and J ends, which lost 0 bases and 5 bases, there was a span of 19 bases. Per the germline V gene, CDR1 is LGHNA and CDR2 is YSLEER. This chain's CDR3 is CASSQDTGAGSLYGYTF. The CDR3 DNA sequence: TGCGCCAGCAGCCAAGATACTGGGGCAGGATCTCTGTATGGCTACACCTTC.

This chain connects TRBV6-5 to TRBJ2-7, with TRBD1 matching over 8 bases. Per germline, CDR1 MNHEY and CDR2 SVGAGI. This CDR3 region has 15 residues. J lost 0 bases, V lost 7 bases, and 8 bases had no gene match. The CDR3 region is CASTRRTGSSYEQYF. In nucleotides, the CDR3 is TGTGCCAGCACTCGCCGGACAGGGAGCTCCTACGAGCAGTACTTC.

The V and J genes are TRBV28 and TRBJ2-7; D is perhaps TRBD1 (5 bases). The V end was cut by 5 bases, the J end by 0 bases, with 11 bases between. The germline V gene has CDR1 MDHEN and CDR2 SYDVKM. This CDR3 contains 14 residues. The CDR3 spells CASSRSTVSYEQYF. The CDR3 DNA follows: TGTGCCAGCAGTCGATCGACAGTCTCCTACGAGCAGTACTTC.